This TCR beta chain was recorded in a study of T cell responses to AZD1222 COVID-19 vaccine (dated by TCRdb to about 2021). General notes on the study: A total of about 240 trial participants underwent TCR sequencing, of whom some 210 received two doses of AZD1222 and roughly 25 received two doses of the MenACWY control vaccine. Trial participants were enrolled by age into subgroups of 18-55, 56-69 and 70-plus years, and approximately 150, 30 and 60 TCR-sequenced participants, respectively, were included in these subgroups.

The time point label for this specimen denotes: about 28 days (+/-7) after the second vaccine dose. AZD1222 recipients whose second dose came at about 4 weeks and those whose second dose came at about 12 weeks were combined into one group, since spike-specific TCR depth and breadth did not differ between the two schedules. Vaccinee samples were obtained from the UK trials COV001 and COV002, which included a single-blind randomized controlled phase 2/3 trial of AZD1222 (ChAdOx1 nCoV-19) in healthy adults. Trial participant PBMC samples were collected at day 0 and day 28 after the second dose for TCRbeta chain sequencing. Between the V and J ends, shortened by 4 bases and 10 bases respectively, the junction contains 23 bases. From its cysteine to its phenylalanine, the CDR3 spans 16 amino acids. The DNA shown is the 48-base CDR3, in frame from base 1. Based on the germline V gene, the CDR1 and CDR2 sequences are MNHNS and SASEGT.

For this clone: This receptor's antigen is unknown. No quality values exist for individual bases; no much larger clone is one base distant.

The CDR3 regions of human TCRbeta chains were analyzed by immunosequencing. Under the source paper's analysis protocol: Repertoire TCRs were matched against a reference library of SARS-CoV-2-specific TCRs generated with the MIRA antigen-specificity platform. Breadth was defined as the fraction of unique TCRs that were SARS-CoV-2-associated, and depth was defined as the fraction of total T cells that were SARS-CoV-2-associated. Each spike-specific TCR was assigned to its reactive spike region and to a CD4 or CD8 class using the MIRA data. Log10-transformed breadth and depth values were compared by one-way ANOVA with Sidak's multiple comparisons tests. The clones in this table, taken by TCRdb from immuneACCESS, are in-frame only. Not every clone is retained; where verified, under half of the shortfall comes from an unresolved V gene, and the cause of the rest is unknown. V, J and clone size derive from that table, while D and trimming were established from the DNA sequence. For this sample there are 24,000 or so clones; 80% to 90% appear just once. The ten largest clonotypes hold more than 30% of the sample.

Broader findings and caveats from the paper: The whole spike protein was spanned by vaccine-associated CD4 TCRs, and dominant responses were seen in regions 160-218 and 743-854. After two AZD1222 doses, both the breadth and the depth of spike-specific TCRs were significantly higher than at day 0 and than in MenACWY recipients. Epitopes outside the regions mutated in the B.1.351 and B.1.1.7 variants were reportedly recognized by nearly half of the unique spike-specific TCRs. In the small 56-69-year group, the increase in depth fell short of significance, most likely because of low power. Conclusions about previously exposed vaccinees were limited because only six AZD1222 recipients were SARS-CoV-2 seropositive at baseline. No day 14 peak-response samples were available, so repertoires were characterized only after the peak T cell response. Participants were mostly white British and included more females than males, and it was suggested by the authors that clonal diversity may have been underestimated.

This sample comprised peripheral blood, obtained 28 days after the second AZD1222 dose. The source of this sequence is an adult who received the AZD1222 COVID-19 vaccine. Rearrangement joined TRBV6-1 to TRBJ2-1, with a tentative D call of TRBD1 or TRBD2, each matching 6 bases. The CDR3 protein is CASSGGGEGGIGEQFF. The DNA sequence is TGTGCCAGCAGTGGAGGTGGTGAGGGGGGAATTGGGGAGCAGTTCTTC.